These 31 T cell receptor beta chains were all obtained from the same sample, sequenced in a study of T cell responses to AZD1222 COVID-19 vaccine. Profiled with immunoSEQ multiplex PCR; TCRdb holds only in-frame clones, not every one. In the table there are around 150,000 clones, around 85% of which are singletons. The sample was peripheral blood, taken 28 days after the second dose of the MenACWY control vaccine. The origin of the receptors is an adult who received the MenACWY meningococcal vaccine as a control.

The CDR3 here is CASSILRDSEAFF. As DNA, the CDR3 is TGTGCCAGTAGTATCTTGCGGGACAGTGAAGCTTTCTTT. The chain combines TRBV19 with TRBJ1-1; 7 bases map to TRBD1. CDR3 length: 13 residues. In germline, CDR1 is LNHDA, CDR2 SQIVND (reference sequence). V trimming: 3 bases; J trimming: 7 bases; junction bases outside the gene matches: 5.

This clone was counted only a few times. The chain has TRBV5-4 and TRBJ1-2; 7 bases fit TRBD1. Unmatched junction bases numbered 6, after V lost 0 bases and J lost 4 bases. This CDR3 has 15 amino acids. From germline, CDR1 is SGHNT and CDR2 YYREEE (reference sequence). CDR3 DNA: TGTGCCAGCAGCTTGGGGACAGGCGGCGTCTATGGCTACACCTTC. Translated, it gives CASSLGTGGVYGYTF.

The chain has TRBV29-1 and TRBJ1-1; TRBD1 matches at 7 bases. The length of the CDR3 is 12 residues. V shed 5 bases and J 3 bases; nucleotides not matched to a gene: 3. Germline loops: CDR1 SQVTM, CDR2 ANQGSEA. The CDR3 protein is CSVITGDTEAFF. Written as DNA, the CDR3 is TGCAGCGTTATAACAGGGGACACTGAAGCTTTCTTT.

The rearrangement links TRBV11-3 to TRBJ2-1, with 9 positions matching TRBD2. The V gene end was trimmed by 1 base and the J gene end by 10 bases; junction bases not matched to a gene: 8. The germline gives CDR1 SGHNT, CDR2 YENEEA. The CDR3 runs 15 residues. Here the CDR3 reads CASSLVPGGGGEQFF. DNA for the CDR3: TGTGCCAGCAGCTTAGTGCCTGGCGGGGGGGGCGAGCAGTTCTTC.

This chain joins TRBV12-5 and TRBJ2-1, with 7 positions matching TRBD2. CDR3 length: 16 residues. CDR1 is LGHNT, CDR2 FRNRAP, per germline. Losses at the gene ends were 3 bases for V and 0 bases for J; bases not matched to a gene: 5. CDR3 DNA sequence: TGTGCTAGTGGTTTCTCAGGCGGGAGCTCCTACAATGAGCAGTTCTTC. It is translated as CASGFSGGSSYNEQFF.

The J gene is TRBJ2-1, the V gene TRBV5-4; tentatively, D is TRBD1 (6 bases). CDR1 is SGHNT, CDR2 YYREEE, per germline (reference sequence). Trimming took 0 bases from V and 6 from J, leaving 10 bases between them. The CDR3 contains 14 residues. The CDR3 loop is CASSLATGTNEQFF. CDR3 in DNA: TGTGCCAGCAGCTTGGCCACAGGGACCAATGAGCAGTTCTTC.

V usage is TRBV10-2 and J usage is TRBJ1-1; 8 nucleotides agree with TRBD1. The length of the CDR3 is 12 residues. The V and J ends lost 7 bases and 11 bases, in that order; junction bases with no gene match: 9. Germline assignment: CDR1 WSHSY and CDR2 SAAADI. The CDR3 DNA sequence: TGCGCCAGCACCCCCTCGAACAGGGGGGCTTTCTTT. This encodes CASTPSNRGAFF.

CDR3 sequence (DNA): TGTGCCAGCAGTTACACGGGACTGCGTCGTGGGGGCTACACCTTC. As protein: CASSYTGLRRGGYTF. The chain carries TRBV6-5 and TRBJ1-2, with D tentatively TRBD1 (5 bases). From germline, CDR1 is MNHEY and CDR2 SVGAGI. Trimming took 2 bases from V and 8 from J, leaving 18 bases between them. The CDR3 has 15 amino acids.

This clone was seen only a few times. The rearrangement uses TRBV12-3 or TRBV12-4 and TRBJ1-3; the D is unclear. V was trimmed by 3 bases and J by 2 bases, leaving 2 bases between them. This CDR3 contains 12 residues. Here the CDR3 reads CASSFTGNTIYF. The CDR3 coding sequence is TGTGCCAGCAGTTTTACTGGAAACACCATATATTTT.

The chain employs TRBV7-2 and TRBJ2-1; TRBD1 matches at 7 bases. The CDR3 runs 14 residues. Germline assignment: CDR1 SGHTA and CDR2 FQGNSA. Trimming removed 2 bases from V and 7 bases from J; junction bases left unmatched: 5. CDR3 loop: CASSLTGAGNEQFF. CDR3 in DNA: TGTGCCAGCAGCTTAACAGGGGCGGGTAATGAGCAGTTCTTC.

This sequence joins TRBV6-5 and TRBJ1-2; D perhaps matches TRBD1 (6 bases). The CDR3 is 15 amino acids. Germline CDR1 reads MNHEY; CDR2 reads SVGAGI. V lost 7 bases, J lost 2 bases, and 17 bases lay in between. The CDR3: CASKVSGDSNYGYTF. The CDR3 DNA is TGTGCCAGCAAGGTGTCAGGGGATTCCAACTATGGCTACACCTTC.

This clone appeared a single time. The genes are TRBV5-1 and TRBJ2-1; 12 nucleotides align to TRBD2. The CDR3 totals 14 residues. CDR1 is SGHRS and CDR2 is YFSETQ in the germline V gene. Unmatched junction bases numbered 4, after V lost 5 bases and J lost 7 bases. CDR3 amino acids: CASRKTSGSNEQFF. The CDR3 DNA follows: TGCGCCAGCAGGAAGACTAGCGGGAGTAATGAGCAGTTCTTC.

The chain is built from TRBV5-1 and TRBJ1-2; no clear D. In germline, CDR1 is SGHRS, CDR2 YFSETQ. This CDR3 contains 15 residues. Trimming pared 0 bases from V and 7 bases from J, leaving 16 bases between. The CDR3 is CASSLEYRKVGGYTF. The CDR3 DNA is TGCGCCAGCAGCTTGGAGTACCGGAAGGTGGGTGGCTACACCTTC.

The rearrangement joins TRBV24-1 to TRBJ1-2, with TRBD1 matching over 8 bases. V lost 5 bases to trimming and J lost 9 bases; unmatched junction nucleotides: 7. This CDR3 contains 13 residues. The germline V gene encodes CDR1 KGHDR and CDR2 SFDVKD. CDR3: CATSGAGQGRYTF. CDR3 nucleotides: TGTGCCACCAGTGGCGCCGGACAGGGACGCTACACCTTC.

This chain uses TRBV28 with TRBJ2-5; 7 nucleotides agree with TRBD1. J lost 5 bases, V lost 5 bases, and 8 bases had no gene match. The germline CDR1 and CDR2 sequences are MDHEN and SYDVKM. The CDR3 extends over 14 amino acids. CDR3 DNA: TGTGCCAGCAGTAAAAACAGGGGATGGGAGACCCAGTACTTC. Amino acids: CASSKNRGWETQYF. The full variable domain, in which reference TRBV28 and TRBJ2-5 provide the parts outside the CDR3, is DVKVTQSSRYLVKRTGEKVFLECVQDMDHENMFWYRQDPGLGLRLIYFSYDVKMKEKGDIPEGYSVSREKKERFSLILESASTNQTSMYLCASSKNRGWETQYFGPGTRLLVL.

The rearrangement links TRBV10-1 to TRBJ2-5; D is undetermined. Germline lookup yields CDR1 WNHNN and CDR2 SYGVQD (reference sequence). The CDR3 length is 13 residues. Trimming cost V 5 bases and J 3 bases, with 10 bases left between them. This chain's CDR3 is CASSRDGKETQYF. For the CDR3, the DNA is TGCGCCAGCAGTCGAGACGGCAAAGAGACCCAGTACTTC.

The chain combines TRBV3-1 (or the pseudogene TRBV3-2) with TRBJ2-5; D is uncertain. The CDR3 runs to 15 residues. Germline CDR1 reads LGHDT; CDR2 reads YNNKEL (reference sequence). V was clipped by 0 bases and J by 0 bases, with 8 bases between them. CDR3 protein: CASSQDGGDQETQYF. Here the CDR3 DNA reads TGTGCCAGCAGCCAAGATGGCGGAGACCAAGAGACCCAGTACTTC.

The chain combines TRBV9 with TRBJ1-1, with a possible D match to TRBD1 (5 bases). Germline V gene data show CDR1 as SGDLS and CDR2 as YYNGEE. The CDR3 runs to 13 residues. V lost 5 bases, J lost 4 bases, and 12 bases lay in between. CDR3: CASSGGVATEAFF. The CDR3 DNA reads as TGTGCCAGCAGTGGAGGGGTGGCCACTGAAGCTTTCTTT.

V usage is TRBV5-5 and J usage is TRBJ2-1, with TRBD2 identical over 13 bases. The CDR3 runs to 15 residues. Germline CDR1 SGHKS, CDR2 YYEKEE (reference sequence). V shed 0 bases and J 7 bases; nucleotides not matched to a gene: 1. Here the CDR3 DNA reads TGTGCCAGCAGCTTGGGACTAGCGGGGGGTAATGAGCAGTTCTTC. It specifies CASSLGLAGGNEQFF.

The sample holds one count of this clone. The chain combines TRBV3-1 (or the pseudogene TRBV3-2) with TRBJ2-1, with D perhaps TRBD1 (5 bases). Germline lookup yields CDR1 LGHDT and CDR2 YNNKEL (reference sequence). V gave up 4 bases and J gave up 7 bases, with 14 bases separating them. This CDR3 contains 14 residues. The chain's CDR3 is CASSRGLSFNEQFF. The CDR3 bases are TGTGCCAGCAGCCGGGGCCTTTCCTTTAATGAGCAGTTCTTC.

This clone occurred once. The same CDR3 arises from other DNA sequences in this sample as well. In DNA form, the CDR3 reads TGCGCCAGCAGCTTGGATCCGGGATCCTACGAGCAGTACGTC. It translates to CASSLDPGSYEQYV. The V call is TRBV5-1, the J call TRBJ2-7; D is possibly TRBD2 (5 bases). V gave up 0 bases and J gave up 1 base, with 8 bases separating them. There are 14 residues in the CDR3. Germline lookup yields CDR1 SGHRS and CDR2 YFSETQ.

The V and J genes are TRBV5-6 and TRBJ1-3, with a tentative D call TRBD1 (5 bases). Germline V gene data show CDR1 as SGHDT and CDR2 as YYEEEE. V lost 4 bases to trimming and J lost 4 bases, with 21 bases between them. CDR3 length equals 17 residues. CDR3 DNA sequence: TGTGCCAGCAGCGTAGGGGCGGGCAGTTCGAAAGGAAACACCATATATTTT. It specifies CASSVGAGSSKGNTIYF. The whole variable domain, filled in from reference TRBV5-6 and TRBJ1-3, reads DAGVTQSPTHLIKTRGQQVTLRCSPKSGHDTVSWYQQALGQGPQFIFQYYEEEERQRGNFPDRFSGHQFPNYSSELNVNALLLGDSALYLCASSVGAGSSKGNTIYFGEGSWLTVV.

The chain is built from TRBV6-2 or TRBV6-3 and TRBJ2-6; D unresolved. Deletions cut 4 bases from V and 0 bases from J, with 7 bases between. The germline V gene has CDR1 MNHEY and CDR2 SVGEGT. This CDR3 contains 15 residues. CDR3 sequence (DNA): TGTGCCAGCAGTTCCTGGGTCTCTGGGGCCAACGTCCTGACTTTC. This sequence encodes CASSSWVSGANVLTF.

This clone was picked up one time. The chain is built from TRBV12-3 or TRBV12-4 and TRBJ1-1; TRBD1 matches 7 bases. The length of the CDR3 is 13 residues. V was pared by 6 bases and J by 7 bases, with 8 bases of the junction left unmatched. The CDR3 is CASSPIDRDEAFF. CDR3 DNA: TGTGCCAGCAGCCCTATCGACAGGGATGAAGCTTTCTTT.

The CDR3 loop is CASSPLLDNSGANVLTF. The DNA of the CDR3 is TGCGCCAGCAGCCCGCTACTAGACAACTCTGGGGCCAACGTCCTGACTTTC. The chain carries TRBV5-1 and TRBJ2-6; D is possibly TRBD2 (5 bases). Germline values: CDR1 SGHRS, CDR2 YFSETQ. V lost 4 bases, J lost 0 bases, and 14 bases lay in between. The CDR3 totals 17 residues.

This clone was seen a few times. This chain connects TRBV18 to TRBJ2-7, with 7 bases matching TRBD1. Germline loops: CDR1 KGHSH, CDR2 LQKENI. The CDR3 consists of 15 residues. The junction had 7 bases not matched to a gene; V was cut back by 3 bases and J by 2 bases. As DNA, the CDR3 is TGTGCCAGCTCACCGAGTTCTCAGGGGGCCTACGAGCAGTACGTC. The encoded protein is CASSPSSQGAYEQYV.

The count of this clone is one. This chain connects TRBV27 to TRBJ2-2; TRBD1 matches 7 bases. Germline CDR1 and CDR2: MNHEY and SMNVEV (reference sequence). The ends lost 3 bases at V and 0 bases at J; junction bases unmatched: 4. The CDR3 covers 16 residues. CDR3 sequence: CASSFIDRANTGELFF. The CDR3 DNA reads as TGTGCCAGCAGTTTCATCGACAGGGCGAACACCGGGGAGCTGTTTTTT.

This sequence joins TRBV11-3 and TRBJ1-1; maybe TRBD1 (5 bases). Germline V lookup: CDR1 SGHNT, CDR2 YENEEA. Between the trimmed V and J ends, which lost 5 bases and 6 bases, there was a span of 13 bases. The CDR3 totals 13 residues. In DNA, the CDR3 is TGTGCCAGCAGCACGGTCGGGACGGCTGAAGCTTTCTTT. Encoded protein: CASSTVGTAEAFF.

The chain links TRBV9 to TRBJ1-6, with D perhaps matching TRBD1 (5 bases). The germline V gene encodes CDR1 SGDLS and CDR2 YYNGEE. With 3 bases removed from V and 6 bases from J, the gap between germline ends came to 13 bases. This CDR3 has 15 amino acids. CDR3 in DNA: TGTGCCAGCAGCGAAGTGGGGCAGTCTAATTCACCCCTCCACTTT. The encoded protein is CASSEVGQSNSPLHF.

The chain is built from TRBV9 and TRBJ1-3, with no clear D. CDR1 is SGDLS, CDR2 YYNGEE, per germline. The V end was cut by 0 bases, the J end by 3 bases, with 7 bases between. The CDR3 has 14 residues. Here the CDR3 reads CASSVVPGGNTIYF. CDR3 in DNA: TGTGCCAGCAGCGTAGTACCCGGTGGAAACACCATATATTTT.

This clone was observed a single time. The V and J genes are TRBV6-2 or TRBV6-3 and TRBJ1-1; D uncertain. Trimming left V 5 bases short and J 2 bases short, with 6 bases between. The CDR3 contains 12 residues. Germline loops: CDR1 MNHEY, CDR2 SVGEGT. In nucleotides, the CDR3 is TGTGCCAGCAGTCGTCCCAACACTGAAGCTTTCTTT. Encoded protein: CASSRPNTEAFF.